One and the same sample provided the 27 T cell receptor beta chains below, sequenced in a study of T cells in localized non-small cell lung cancer. Profiled with immunoSEQ multiplex PCR; TCRdb holds only in-frame clones, not every one. The sample lists nearly 15,000 clones, about 85% occurring once. The specimen comprised peripheral blood, sampled before any cancer treatment. The receptors were gathered from a female donor older than 55 with stage I squamous cell lung carcinoma.

The gene calls are TRBV2 and TRBJ1-5, with TRBD1 matching 9 bases. Germline values: CDR1 SNHLY, CDR2 FYNNEI. The V segment lost 6 bases and the J segment 7 bases; nucleotides outside the gene matches: 10. The CDR3 totals 15 residues. The CDR3 DNA reads TGTGCCAGCAGCTCAACCGGGACAGGGTTACAGCCCCAGCATTTT. Its protein is CASSSTGTGLQPQHF.

V and J are TRBV6-6 and TRBJ2-5, with D possibly TRBD1 on 6 matching bases. Trimming removed 5 bases at V and 5 bases at J, with 12 bases between. The germline gives CDR1 MNHNY, CDR2 SVGAGI (reference sequence). There are 13 residues in the CDR3. The CDR3 spells CASSRGGLETQYF. CDR3 nucleotides: TGTGCCAGCAGTCGTGGGGGCTTGGAGACCCAGTACTTC.

CDR3 coding DNA: TGCGCCAGCAGCAAGGGGCTTTTTGCCCTCACCGGGACAGATAATGAAAAACTGTTTTTT. Protein sequence: CASSKGLFALTGTDNEKLFF. The chain employs TRBV4-1 and TRBJ1-4, with TRBD1 matching over 7 bases. The junction had 22 bases not matched to a gene; V was cut back by 5 bases and J by 4 bases. The germline V gene has CDR1 MGHRA and CDR2 YSYEKL. The CDR3 extends over 20 amino acids.

The chain joins TRBV5-1 to TRBJ1-1; D remains ambiguous. Germline values: CDR1 SGHRS, CDR2 YFSETQ. V lost 1 base to trimming and J lost 3 bases, with 10 bases between them. This CDR3 is built from 14 residues. The CDR3 spells CASSLTIMDTEAFF. The DNA for the CDR3 is TGCGCCAGCAGCTTGACGATAATGGACACTGAAGCTTTCTTT.

The chain employs TRBV2 and TRBJ2-5; D may match TRBD1 or TRBD2 (7 bases each). This CDR3 region has 18 residues. Germline CDR1 SNHLY, CDR2 FYNNEI. The V end was cut by 6 bases, the J end by 4 bases, with 27 bases between. The CDR3 is CASSPWQDRRGGVETQYF. The DNA for the CDR3 is TGTGCCAGCAGCCCGTGGCAGGACAGGAGGGGGGGCGTAGAGACCCAGTACTTC.

The V and J genes are TRBV6-1 and TRBJ2-1; TRBD2 agrees at 9 bases. CDR3 length: 15 amino acids. The V gene end was trimmed by 6 bases and the J gene end by 10 bases; junction bases not matched to a gene: 13. Germline V CDR1 and CDR2: MNHNS, SASEGT. CDR3 residues: CASSQASGASWEQFF. In DNA form, the CDR3 reads TGTGCCAGCAGCCAGGCTAGCGGGGCGTCGTGGGAGCAGTTCTTC.

V and J are TRBV30 and TRBJ2-5; D unclear. The V gene's germline CDR1 is GTSNPN and CDR2 SVGIG (reference sequence). V was clipped by 4 bases and J by 3 bases, with 6 bases between them. This CDR3 contains 11 residues. For the CDR3, the DNA is TGTGCCTGGACGGATAAAGAGACCCAGTACTTC. Translating gives CAWTDKETQYF.

The CDR3 sequence: CASSSYLDRVQETQYF. Written as DNA, the CDR3 is TGTGCCAGCAGCTCGTACCTGGACAGGGTTCAAGAGACCCAGTACTTC. The V and J genes are TRBV11-2 and TRBJ2-5; TRBD1 matches 8 bases. V dropped 4 bases and J dropped 2; count of bases not matched to a gene: 9. The CDR3 consists of 16 residues. Germline CDR1 is SGHAT and CDR2 is FQNNGV.

The gene calls are TRBV10-3 and TRBJ2-2, with 7 bases aligning to TRBD2. The V segment lost 0 bases and the J segment 8 bases; nucleotides outside the gene matches: 12. Germline assignment: CDR1 ENHRY and CDR2 SYGVKD. The CDR3 extends over 17 amino acids. The CDR3 DNA reads as TGTGCCATCAGTGAGTCGACGGGGGGACGCGACGCGGGGGAGCTGTTTTTT. It translates to CAISESTGGRDAGELFF.

This chain uses TRBV5-4 with TRBJ2-5; the D gene is possibly TRBD1 (5 bases). This CDR3 spans 18 amino acids. From germline, CDR1 is SGHNT and CDR2 YYREEE (reference sequence). Trimming removed 2 bases from V and 4 bases from J, with 24 bases in between. Written as DNA, the CDR3 is TGTGCCAGCAGCTTCGCCCAAATGGTGGGGCCCCTTGGAGAGACCCAGTACTTC. The encoded protein is CASSFAQMVGPLGETQYF.

The rearrangement links TRBV5-4 to TRBJ2-5; 7 positions agree with TRBD2. CDR1 and CDR2 (germline): SGHNT, YYREEE (reference sequence). The CDR3 covers 13 residues. The ends lost 2 bases at V and 7 bases at J; junction bases unmatched: 5. The CDR3 DNA follows: TGTGCCAGCAGCTTAATAGGGGAGGGGACCCAGTACTTC. Amino acids: CASSLIGEGTQYF.

This chain uses TRBV6-6 with TRBJ2-2; D is uncertain. Trimming took off 8 bases at V and 0 bases at J, with 10 bases between the two ends. Looked up from germline, CDR1 is MNHNY and CDR2 is SVGAGI (reference sequence). The CDR3 has 14 amino acids. Here the CDR3 DNA reads TGTGCCAGCGGCTCGGGCCCGAACACCGGGGAGCTGTTTTTT. Amino acid sequence: CASGSGPNTGELFF.

This clone was seen a handful of times. This chain connects TRBV6-1 to TRBJ2-7; D is possibly TRBD2 (7 bases). The V gene lost 6 bases and the J gene lost 4 bases, with 31 bases spanning the gap. Germline V gives CDR1 MNHNS, CDR2 SASEGT. The CDR3 loop spans 19 amino acids. The CDR3 loop reads CASRERGWEGESDSYEQYF. For the CDR3, the DNA is TGTGCCAGCAGGGAAAGGGGATGGGAGGGGGAATCGGATTCGTACGAGCAGTACTTC.

As DNA, the CDR3 is TGTGCCAGCCAGTTATTGGGGGAATCCAACTATGGCTACACCTTC. It is translated as CASQLLGESNYGYTF. The chain has TRBV27 and TRBJ1-2; D perhaps matches TRBD1 (5 bases). The CDR3 runs 15 residues. CDR1 is MNHEY and CDR2 is SMNVEV in the germline V gene (reference sequence). Trimming pared 8 bases from V and 2 bases from J, leaving 18 bases between.

This chain links TRBV7-9 with TRBJ2-3; 8 bases fit TRBD2. Germline values: CDR1 SEHNR, CDR2 FQNEAQ (reference sequence). The CDR3 sequence is 17 residues long. V dropped 1 base and J dropped 3; count of bases not matched to a gene: 9. The CDR3 DNA reads as TGTGCCAGCAGCTTAGGCCGAGCGGGAGCGAGGACAGATACGCAGTATTTT. Its translation: CASSLGRAGARTDTQYF. Using reference TRBV7-9 and TRBJ2-3 for the parts outside the CDR3, the full variable domain is DTGVSQNPRHKITKRGQNVTFRCDPISEHNRLYWYRQTLGQGPEFLTYFQNEAQLEKSRLLSDRFSAERPKGSFSTLEIQRTEQGDSAMYLCASSLGRAGARTDTQYFGPGTRLTVL.

Worth noting for this clone: This probably arose from a read error, given a far larger clone one base away. V gene TRBV5-1 combines with J gene TRBJ2-1; 7 bases fit TRBD1. Germline loops: CDR1 SGHRS, CDR2 YFSETQ. V gave up 2 bases and J gave up 10 bases; unmatched junction bases: 6. The CDR3 is 13 amino acids. In nucleotides, the CDR3 is TGCGCCAGCAGCTTTGGGTGGGGACAGGAGCAGTTCTTC. Translating gives CASSFGWGQEQFF.

The chain carries TRBV5-1 and TRBJ2-2; D ambiguous. Germline assignment: CDR1 SGHRS and CDR2 YFSETQ. The CDR3 has 15 amino acids. Deletions cut 0 bases from V and 5 bases from J, with 11 bases between. CDR3: CASSLVGVLTGELFF. CDR3 bases: TGCGCCAGCAGCTTGGTTGGGGTGTTAACCGGGGAGCTGTTTTTT.

The genes are TRBV2 and TRBJ1-5, with D unresolved. V was pared by 6 bases and J by 0 bases, with 15 bases between. The CDR3 extends over 16 amino acids. Germline lookup yields CDR1 SNHLY and CDR2 FYNNEI. CDR3 coding DNA: TGTGCCAGCAGGGCGGAGGGCATACATAGCAATCAGCCCCAGCATTTT. Translation gives CASRAEGIHSNQPQHF.

The J gene is TRBJ2-1, the V gene TRBV27, with D perhaps TRBD1 or TRBD2 (5 bases each). The CDR3 extends over 15 amino acids. CDR1 and CDR2 (germline): MNHEY, SMNVEV (reference sequence). The V end lost 5 bases, the J end lost 6 bases, and 17 bases lay between the germline ends. CDR3 sequence: CASSIRGPIINEQFF. CDR3 nucleotide sequence: TGTGCCAGCAGTATAAGGGGACCCATCATCAATGAGCAGTTCTTC.

V and J are TRBV27 and TRBJ2-7; 8 bases align to TRBD2. CDR1 and CDR2 from the germline V gene are MNHEY and SMNVEV (reference sequence). V was pared by 5 bases and J by 3 bases, with 3 bases of the junction left unmatched. The CDR3 spans 13 residues. In DNA form, the CDR3 reads TGTGCCAGCAGTCCGGGGGGGAACTACGAGCAGTACTTC. Amino acids: CASSPGGNYEQYF.

The chain carries TRBV6-4 and TRBJ2-5; TRBD2 might be the D (6 bases). Trimming left V 8 bases short and J 6 bases short, with 22 bases between. The germline V gene encodes CDR1 MRHNA and CDR2 SNTAGT. There are 15 residues in the CDR3. The CDR3 coding sequence is TGTGCCAGCTTGCCCGGGACTCCGGGGCCGCAGACCCAGTACTTC. It encodes CASLPGTPGPQTQYF.

The chain employs TRBV6-5 and TRBJ1-1; D is perhaps TRBD1 (6 bases). Trimming shortened V by 5 bases and J by 5 bases, and 12 bases separated the two germline ends. Germline CDR1 is MNHEY and CDR2 is SVGAGI. The CDR3 length is 13 residues. In nucleotides, the CDR3 is TGTGCCAGCAGTGACAGGATGGGAACTGAAGCTTTCTTT. It is translated as CASSDRMGTEAFF.

The chain carries TRBV6-1 and TRBJ1-1, with 7 nucleotides matching TRBD1. This CDR3 is built from 14 residues. V shed 4 bases, J shed 6 bases, and the junction held 8 bases outside the gene matches. CDR1 and CDR2 from the germline V gene are MNHNS and SASEGT. The CDR3 coding sequence is TGTGCCAGCAGTGTACAGGGGAGTGGGGCTGAAGCTTTCTTT. This translates into CASSVQGSGAEAFF.

The chain joins TRBV7-3 to TRBJ2-1; 7 bases align to TRBD1. This CDR3 is built from 13 residues. Germline CDR1 reads SGHTA; CDR2 reads FQGTGA. V gave up 3 bases and J gave up 10 bases; unmatched junction bases: 6. The CDR3 nucleotides read TGTGCCAGCAGCTTTGGGTGGGGACAGGAGCAGTTCTTC. Translation: CASSFGWGQEQFF.

The V and J genes are TRBV11-3 and TRBJ2-3; 7 bases fit TRBD2. The CDR3 covers 13 residues. After removal of 3 bases from V and 8 bases from J, the junction contained 5 bases not matched to a gene. Germline V gene data show CDR1 as SGHNT and CDR2 as YENEEA. The CDR3 DNA is TGTGCCAGCAGCTTCGGACCGGGGGGTACGCAGTATTTT. Translated, it gives CASSFGPGGTQYF.

V is TRBV9 and J is TRBJ1-1, with unresolved D. The V end lost 2 bases, the J end lost 1 base, and 9 bases lay between the germline ends. The germline CDR1 and CDR2 sequences are SGDLS and YYNGEE. This CDR3 is built from 14 residues. The CDR3: CASSVFLTNTEAFF. The CDR3 DNA follows: TGTGCCAGCAGCGTTTTCCTGACGAACACTGAAGCTTTCTTT.

This sequence joins TRBV4-2 and TRBJ1-4; TRBD1 agrees at 9 bases. Per the germline V gene, CDR1 is LGHNA and CDR2 is YNFKEQ. J lost 6 bases, V lost 4 bases, and 6 bases had no gene match. The CDR3 extends over 15 amino acids. CDR3 nucleotide sequence: TGTGCCAGCAGCCTGTTCAGGACAGGGGATGAAAAACTGTTTTTT. The encoded protein is CASSLFRTGDEKLFF.